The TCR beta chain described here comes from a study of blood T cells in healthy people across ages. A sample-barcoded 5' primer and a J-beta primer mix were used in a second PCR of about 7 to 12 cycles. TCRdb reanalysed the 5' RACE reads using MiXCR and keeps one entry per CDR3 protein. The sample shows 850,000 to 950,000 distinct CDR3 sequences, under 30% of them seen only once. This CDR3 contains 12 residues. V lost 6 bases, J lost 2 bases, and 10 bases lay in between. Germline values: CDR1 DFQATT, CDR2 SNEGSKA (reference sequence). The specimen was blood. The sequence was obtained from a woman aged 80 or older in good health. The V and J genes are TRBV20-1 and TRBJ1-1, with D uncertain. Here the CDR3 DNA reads TGCAGTGCCCCTAGACATAACACTGAAGCTTTCTTT. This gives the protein CSAPRHNTEAFF.